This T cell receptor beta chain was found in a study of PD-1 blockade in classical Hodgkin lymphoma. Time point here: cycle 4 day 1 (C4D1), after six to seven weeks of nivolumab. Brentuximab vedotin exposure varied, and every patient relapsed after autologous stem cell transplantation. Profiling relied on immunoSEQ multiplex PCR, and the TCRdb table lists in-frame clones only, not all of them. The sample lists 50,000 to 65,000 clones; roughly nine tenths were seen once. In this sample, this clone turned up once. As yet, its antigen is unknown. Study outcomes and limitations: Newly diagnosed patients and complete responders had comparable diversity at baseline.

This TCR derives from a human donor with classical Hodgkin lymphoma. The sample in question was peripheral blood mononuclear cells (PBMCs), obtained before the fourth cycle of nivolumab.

CDR3 in amino acids: CASSLVTGPNYGYTF. CDR3 in DNA: TGCGCCAGCAGCTTGGTGACAGGGCCTAACTATGGCTACACCTTC. This chain uses TRBV5-1 with TRBJ1-2, with 7 positions matching TRBD1. CDR1 and CDR2 from the germline V gene are SGHRS and YFSETQ. The CDR3 has 15 amino acids. V was pared by 0 bases and J by 0 bases, with 2 bases of the junction left unmatched. The whole variable domain, remainder taken from reference TRBV5-1 and TRBJ1-2, is KAGVTQTPRYLIKTRGQQVTLSCSPISGHRSVSWYQQTPGQGLQFLFEYFSETQRNKGNFPGRFSGRQFSNSRSEMNVSTLELGDSALYLCASSLVTGPNYGYTFGSGTRLTVV.